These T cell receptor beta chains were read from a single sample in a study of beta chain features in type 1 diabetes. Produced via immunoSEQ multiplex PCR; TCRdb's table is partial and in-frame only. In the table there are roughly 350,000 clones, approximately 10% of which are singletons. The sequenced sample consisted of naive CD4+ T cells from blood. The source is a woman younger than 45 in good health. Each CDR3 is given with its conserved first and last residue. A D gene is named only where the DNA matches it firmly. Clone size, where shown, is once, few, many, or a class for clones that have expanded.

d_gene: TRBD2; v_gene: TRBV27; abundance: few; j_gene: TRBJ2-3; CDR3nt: TGTGCCAGCAGAAATGCGGCGGGAGGGCCAGGTACGCAGTATTTT; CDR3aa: CASRNAAGGPGTQYF
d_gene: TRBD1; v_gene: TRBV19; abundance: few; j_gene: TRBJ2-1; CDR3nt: TGTGCCAGTAGTATGGGACAGTACAATGAGCAGTTCTTC; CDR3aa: CASSMGQYNEQFF
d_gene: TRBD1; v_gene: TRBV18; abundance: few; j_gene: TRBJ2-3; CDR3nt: TGTGCCAGCTCACCACCGAGGGGGCTAGGCACAGATACGCAGTATTTT; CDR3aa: CASSPPRGLGTDTQYF
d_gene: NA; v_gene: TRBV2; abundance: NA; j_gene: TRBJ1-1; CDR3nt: TGTGCCAGCACCATAGGGGGGGCGACTGAAGCTTTCTTT; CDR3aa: CASTIGGATEAFF
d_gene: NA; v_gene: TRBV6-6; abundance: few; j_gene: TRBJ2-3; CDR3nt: TGTGCCAGCAGTTACCCGTTCACAGATACGCAGTATTTT; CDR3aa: CASSYPFTDTQYF
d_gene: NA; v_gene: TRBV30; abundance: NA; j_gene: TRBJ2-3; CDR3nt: TGTGCCTGGAGTCCGTCCGATACGCAGTATTTT; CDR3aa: CAWSPSDTQYF
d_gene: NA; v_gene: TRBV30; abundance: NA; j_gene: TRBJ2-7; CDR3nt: TGTGCCCCCGAGAACTGCGAGCAGTACTTC; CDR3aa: CAPENCEQYF
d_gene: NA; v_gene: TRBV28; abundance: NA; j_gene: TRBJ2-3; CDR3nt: TGTGCCAGCAGCCCAACAGACACCAAAGATACGCAGTATTTT; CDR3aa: CASSPTDTKDTQYF
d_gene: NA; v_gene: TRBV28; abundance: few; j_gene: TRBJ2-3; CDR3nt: TGTGCCAGCAGTTCCCCCCCCCGCGGTGCGCAGTATTTT; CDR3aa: CASSSPPRGAQYF
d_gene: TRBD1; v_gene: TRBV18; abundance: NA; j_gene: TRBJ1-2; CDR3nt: TGTGCCAGCTCACCGGGACAGGTCGCAGGCGGCTACACCTTC; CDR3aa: CASSPGQVAGGYTF
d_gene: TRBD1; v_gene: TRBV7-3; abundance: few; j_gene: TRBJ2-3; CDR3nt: TGTGCCAGCGGGACAGGGGGCAGCGATACGCAGTATTTT; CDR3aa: CASGTGGSDTQYF
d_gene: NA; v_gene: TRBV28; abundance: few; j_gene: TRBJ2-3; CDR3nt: TGTGCCAGCAGTTTCTTTGGCACAGATACGCAGTATTTT; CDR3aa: CASSFFGTDTQYF
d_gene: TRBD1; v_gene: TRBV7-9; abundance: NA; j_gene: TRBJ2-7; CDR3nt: TGTGCCAGCAGCTACGACAGGGCGACCTCCTACGAGCAGTACTTC; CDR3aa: CASSYDRATSYEQYF
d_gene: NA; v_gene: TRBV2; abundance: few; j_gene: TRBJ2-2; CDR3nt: TGTGCCAGCAGTGATTTTCCGCAGACCGGGGAGCTGTTTTTT; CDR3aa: CASSDFPQTGELFF
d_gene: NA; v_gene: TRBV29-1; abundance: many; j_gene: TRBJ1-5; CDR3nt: TGCAGCGTGACTGATCGGGATCAGCCCCAGCATTTT; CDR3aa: CSVTDRDQPQHF
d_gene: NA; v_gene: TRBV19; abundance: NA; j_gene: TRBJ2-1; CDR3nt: TGTGCCAGTAGTATGATCCTCCTCCGAGGGTCGGTAGGGAATGAGCAGTTCTTC; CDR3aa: CASSMILLRGSVGNEQFF
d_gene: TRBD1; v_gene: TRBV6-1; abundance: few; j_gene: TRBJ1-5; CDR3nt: TGTGCCAGCAGTGAAGCGCAGGGGGGCAATCAGCCCCAGCATTTT; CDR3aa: CASSEAQGGNQPQHF
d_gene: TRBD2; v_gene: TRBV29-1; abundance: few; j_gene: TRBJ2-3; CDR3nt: TGCAGCGTTGCCGGGAGGTACACAGATACGCAGTATTTT; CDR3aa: CSVAGRYTDTQYF
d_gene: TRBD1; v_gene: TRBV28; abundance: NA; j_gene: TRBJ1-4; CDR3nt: TGTGCCAGCAGCCGTAGGACAGGGAGGGCTAATGAAAAACTGTTTTTT; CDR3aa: CASSRRTGRANEKLFF
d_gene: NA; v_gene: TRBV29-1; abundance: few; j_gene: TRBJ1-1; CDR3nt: TGCAGCGCTGGCCGCGGGTTGAACACTGAAGCTTTCTTT; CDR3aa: CSAGRGLNTEAFF
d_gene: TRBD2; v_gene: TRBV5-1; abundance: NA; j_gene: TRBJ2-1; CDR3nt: TGCGCCAGCAGCCTGGGCCGGGTAGCGGGAGGGTCCTACAATGAGCAGTTCTTC; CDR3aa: CASSLGRVAGGSYNEQFF
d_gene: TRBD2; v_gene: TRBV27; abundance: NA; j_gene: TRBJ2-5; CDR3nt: TGTGCCAGCAGTTCCTATACCCTAAGGACTAGCGGAAAACAAGAGACCCAGTACTTC; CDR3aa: CASSSYTLRTSGKQETQYF
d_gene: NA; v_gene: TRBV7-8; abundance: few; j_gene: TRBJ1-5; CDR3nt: TGTGCCAGCAGCCTTACAGGTCAGCGGCCCCAGCATTTT; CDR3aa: CASSLTGQRPQHF
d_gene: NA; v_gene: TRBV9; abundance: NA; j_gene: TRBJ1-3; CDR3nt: TGTGCCAGCAGCGTAGAGCACGCTGGAAACACCATATATTTT; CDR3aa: CASSVEHAGNTIYF
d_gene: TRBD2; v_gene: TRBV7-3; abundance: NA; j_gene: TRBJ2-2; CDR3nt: TGTGCCAGCAGCCCGGGACTAGCGCTGACCGGGGAGCTGTTTTTT; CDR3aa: CASSPGLALTGELFF
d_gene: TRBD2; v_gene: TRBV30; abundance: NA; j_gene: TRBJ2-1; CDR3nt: TGTGCCTGGAGTGGAGAGGGACTACTCGTTGGGCAGTTCTTC; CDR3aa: CAWSGEGLLVGQFF
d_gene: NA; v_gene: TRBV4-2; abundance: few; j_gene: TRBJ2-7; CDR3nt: TGTGCCAGCAGCCAAGATCTTGCGGGCCCCTACACCGAGCAGTACTTC; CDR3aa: CASSQDLAGPYTEQYF
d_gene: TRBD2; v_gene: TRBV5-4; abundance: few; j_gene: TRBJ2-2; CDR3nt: TGTGCCAGCAGCTTGATTCGTCTAGCGGGAGACACCGGGGAGCTGTTTTTT; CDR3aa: CASSLIRLAGDTGELFF
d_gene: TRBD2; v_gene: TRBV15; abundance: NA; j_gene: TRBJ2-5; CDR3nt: TGTGCCACCAGCAGAGACCCGGGACTACAGGAGACCCAGTACTTC; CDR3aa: CATSRDPGLQETQYF
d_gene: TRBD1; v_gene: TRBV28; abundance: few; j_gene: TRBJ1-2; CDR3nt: TGTGCCAGCAGTCTCGACAGGGACCGGGGCTATGGCTACACCTTC; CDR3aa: CASSLDRDRGYGYTF
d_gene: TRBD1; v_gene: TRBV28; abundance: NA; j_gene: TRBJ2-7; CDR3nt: TGTGCCAGCAGCAAACCCGGGACAGGGGTCGACGAGCAGTACTTC; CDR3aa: CASSKPGTGVDEQYF
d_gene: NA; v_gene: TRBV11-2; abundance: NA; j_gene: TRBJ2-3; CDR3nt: TGTGCCAGCAGCTTAGGGAGCGGCGTCACAGATACGCAGTATTTT; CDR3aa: CASSLGSGVTDTQYF
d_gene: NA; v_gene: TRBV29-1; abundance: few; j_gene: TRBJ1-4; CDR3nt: TGCAGCGTTTCCTGGGCAGGGAATGAAAAACTGTTTTTT; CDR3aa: CSVSWAGNEKLFF